This T cell receptor beta chain was identified in a study of OX40 agonist ivuxolimab in advanced cancers. Study conclusions and caveats: On average, CD8+ T cells had more expanded clones than CD4+.

Sequencing was performed with immunoSEQ multiplex PCR; in TCRdb, only in-frame clones are kept and a portion is missing. In the table there are more than 85,000 clones, about 80% of which are singletons. This CDR3 is 14 amino acids long. Germline CDR1 MNHEY, CDR2 SMNVEV (reference sequence). The V end lost 7 bases, the J end lost 1 base, and 12 bases lay between the germline ends. As to this clone: Its target is not known.

The rearrangement links TRBV27 to TRBJ2-3; D is perhaps TRBD1 (5 bases). Sequencing was performed on CD4+ or CD8+ T cells sorted from blood, taken in a trial of the OX40 agonist ivuxolimab. The receptor comes from an adult with an advanced solid tumor such as melanoma, head and neck, liver or kidney cancer. In DNA, the CDR3 is TGTGCCAGCACTATCGGACAAGGCACAGATACGCAGTATTTT. This sequence encodes CASTIGQGTDTQYF.